This TCR beta chain was captured in a study of metastatic and nonmetastatic thyroid tumors. Background on the study: Repertoire comparisons spanned blood and tumor or nodule tissue from malignant and benign thyroid patients.

Thyroid surgery took place with no prior treatment in any patient. From germline, CDR1 is MNHEY and CDR2 SVGEGT. This CDR3 contains 15 residues. A word on this clone: The junction shows a germline mismatch at one end, possibly a read error.

Per the original methods: In papillary thyroid cancer, a distant-metastasis classifier was built using CDR3 differences across clinicopathological groups. Through MiXCR, TCRdb re-clonotyped the PCR reads. What appears here as the V and J calls and clone size reflects TCRdb's work, not the paper's. Found here are 30,000 to 40,000 clones, 20% to 25% of them singletons; the top ten hold around 3%. The TCR comes from a male donor with papillary thyroid cancer or a benign thyroid nodule (not recorded which). Some clones in this sample may be carry-over from other donors' samples. Sequenced input: tumor tissue. This chain joins TRBV6-2 or TRBV6-3 and TRBJ1-2; D is possibly TRBD1 (6 bases). The CDR3 region is CASIYSQGQTYCYTF. The CDR3 DNA reads TGTGCCAGCATTTACTCGCAGGGGCAGACGTATTGCTACACCTTC.